This T cell receptor (beta chain) was recovered during a study of shared clonotypes between healthy human individuals. On the study more broadly: Donor ages ranged 18 to 49 years: two women, a few men. Every donor yielded three CD4 naive, three CD4 memory, two CD8 naive and one CD8 memory plate.

The method was immunoSEQ multiplex PCR; TCRdb's version includes in-frame clones alone and lacks a portion of them. The profile shows under 1,100,000 clones, roughly 80% of them singletons. A note on this clone: Its target is unknown.

Notes on the study in general: Compared with memory subsets, naive subsets generally had larger estimated richness.

Germline loops: CDR1 MDHEN, CDR2 SYDVKM. This CDR3 contains 18 residues. V lost 7 bases, J lost 9 bases, and 23 bases stayed unmatched. The source is a man younger than 30 in good health. The chain employs TRBV28 and TRBJ1-5, with 8 bases aligning to TRBD1. The source material was memory CD4+ T cells sorted from blood. Subset denoted: CD45RA-negative fraction. CDR3 DNA: TGTGCCAGCACCCCATTCTTTGGAGGGGGGACAGGCCCGTGGCCCCAGCATTTT. Its protein product is CASTPFFGGGTGPWPQHF.